This T cell receptor beta chain was sequenced for a study of cytomegalovirus exposure and HLA in healthy donors. The study ran its PCR with 60 Vbeta and 13 Jbeta primers. Using immunoSEQ multiplex PCR, the repertoire was profiled, and TCRdb retains in-frame clones only, with some absent. Among 220,000 or so clones listed, approximately 68% were seen once. As to this clone: A junction boundary mismatches the germline segment, possibly from a read error.

Per the germline V gene, CDR1 is MNHEY and CDR2 is SMNVEV (reference sequence). This CDR3 comprises 18 residues. This rearrangement joins TRBV27 to TRBJ1-6; maybe TRBD1 (5 bases). This TCR was recovered from a woman in her twenties or thirties in good health and CMV-seronegative. The sample taken for sequencing was PBMCs. The CDR3 bases are TGTGCCAACAGTTCGAGCAATATGGGGACTAACTATAATTCACCCCTCCACTTT. Residues: CANSSSNMGTNYNSPLHF.